The T cell receptor beta chain under discussion was sequenced for a study of cytomegalovirus exposure and HLA in healthy donors. The study, taken as a whole, reports: Per published reports, the classifier diagnosed cytomegalovirus status with high specificity and sensitivity.

CDR1 MRHNA and CDR2 SNTAGT come from the germline V gene. CDR3 length equals 15 residues. V shed 6 bases and J 0 bases; nucleotides not matched to a gene: 5. A multiplex PCR was run with 60 Vbeta primers and 13 Jbeta primers. Method: immunoSEQ multiplex PCR; TCRdb's copy keeps in-frame clones and lacks some. There are around 170,000 clones in the sample; around 80% occur only once, and 3% to 3.5% lies in the top ten. Details on this clone: No antigen is known for it.

The sequence came from a woman in her 50s in good health and CMV-seropositive. Input material: PBMCs. The genes are TRBV6-4 and TRBJ1-1; TRBD1 matches at 9 bases. The CDR3: CASRGQGTMNTEAFF. The CDR3 nucleotides are TGTGCCAGCAGAGGACAGGGGACTATGAACACTGAAGCTTTCTTT.